These 30 T cell receptor beta chains share one sample of origin, sequenced in a study of blood T cells in healthy people across ages. A second roughly 6 to 11 cycle PCR used barcoded and J-beta primers. MiXCR was run by TCRdb on the 5' RACE reads, yielding one entry per CDR3 protein. This sample has about 1.1 million distinct CDR3 sequences, with 35% to 40% found just once. Specimen: blood. The receptors here all came from a man between 18 and 29 years old in good health.

The V and J genes are TRBV7-9 and TRBJ1-4; D gene unclear. Looked up from germline, CDR1 is SEHNR and CDR2 is FQNEAQ (reference sequence). Between the trimmed V and J ends, which lost 5 bases and 1 base, there was a span of 20 bases. This CDR3 comprises 18 residues. The DNA for the CDR3 is TGTGCCAGCAGCCCCTTGGGAACAGCCCCCTTAACTAATGAAAAACTGTTTTTT. This sequence encodes CASSPLGTAPLTNEKLFF. Full variable domain (missing parts from reference TRBV7-9 and TRBJ1-4): DTGVSQNPRHKITKRGQNVTFRCDPISEHNRLYWYRQTLGQGPEFLTYFQNEAQLEKSRLLSDRFSAERPKGSFSTLEIQRTEQGDSAMYLCASSPLGTAPLTNEKLFFGSGTQLSVL.

This clonotype was detected once. The chain carries TRBV5-1 and TRBJ2-3; 8 bases align to TRBD2. The V gene's germline CDR1 is SGHRS and CDR2 YFSETQ. The trim removed 4 bases at V and 0 bases at J, leaving 7 bases unmatched. This CDR3 spans 16 amino acids. CDR3 region: CASSRERGISTDTQYF. The DNA of the CDR3 is TGCGCCAGCAGCCGGGAGCGGGGGATTAGCACAGATACGCAGTATTTT.

In this sample, this clonotype turned up a few times. The V call is TRBV29-1, the J call TRBJ1-2; D is unclear. CDR3 length: 12 amino acids. V was trimmed by 5 bases and J by 8 bases, leaving 15 bases between them. The germline V gene has CDR1 SQVTM and CDR2 ANQGSEA. The CDR3, as DNA: TGCAGCGTTCCAGGTCCGGCAGGAGGCTACACCTTC. Protein: CSVPGPAGGYTF.

CDR3 nucleotide sequence: TGTGCCAGCAGTGAATCGGCAGTTAATGAAAAACTGTTTTTT. Encoded protein: CASSESAVNEKLFF. This rearrangement joins TRBV2 to TRBJ1-4; D uncertain. Trimming removed 2 bases at V and 4 bases at J, with 8 bases between. Germline V gene lookup returns CDR1 SNHLY and CDR2 FYNNEI. The CDR3 contains 14 residues.

This clonotype was detected only a few times. This chain joins TRBV20-1 and TRBJ2-7; D gene ambiguous. This CDR3 region has 14 residues. The germline V gene has CDR1 DFQATT and CDR2 SNEGSKA (reference sequence). Deletions cut 5 bases from V and 0 bases from J, with 14 bases between. As DNA, the CDR3 is TGCAGTGCTCTCGGCAGATCTAGCTCCTACGAGCAGTACTTC. Its translation is CSALGRSSSYEQYF.

The chain recombines TRBV12-3 or TRBV12-4 with TRBJ2-3, with a tentative D call TRBD2 (6 bases). Trimming cost V 6 bases and J 3 bases, with 16 bases left between them. CDR3 length: 15 residues. This CDR3 reads CASRAVVGGTDTQYF. CDR3 sequence (DNA): TGTGCCAGCAGAGCCGTGGTCGGGGGAACAGATACGCAGTATTTT.

The DNA for the CDR3 is TGTGCCAGCAGCTTAGCGGGGCTAGGCAGGGGCACAATTGAAGCTTTCTTT. Translated, it gives CASSLAGLGRGTIEAFF. The chain is built from TRBV7-2 and TRBJ1-1, with D perhaps matching TRBD1 (6 bases). Germline CDR1 is SGHTA and CDR2 is FQGNSA. V was pared by 0 bases and J by 7 bases, with 21 bases between. The CDR3 sequence is 17 residues long.

CDR3 nucleotide sequence: TGTGCCAGCAGCTTAGGTTGGGGAGGGAATGAGCAGTTCTTC. Its protein is CASSLGWGGNEQFF. This rearrangement joins TRBV7-8 to TRBJ2-1; 7 bases match TRBD2. CDR3 size: 14 residues. Germline values: CDR1 SGHVS, CDR2 FQNEAQ. The V segment lost 1 base and the J segment 7 bases; nucleotides outside the gene matches: 4.

This rearrangement joins TRBV20-1 to TRBJ1-3, with a weak D call TRBD1 (5 bases). V dropped 0 bases and J dropped 2 bases, with 17 bases sitting between them. The germline CDR1 and CDR2 sequences are DFQATT and SNEGSKA (reference sequence). The CDR3 spans 17 residues. The DNA of the CDR3 is TGCAGTGCTAGAGATCCCGCCCCCAGGGATGCTGGAAACACCATATATTTT. Encoded protein: CSARDPAPRDAGNTIYF.

CDR3 DNA: TGTGCCAGCAGCTATCTACGGGGGGAGGAAGAGACCCAGTACTTC. Encoded protein: CASSYLRGEEETQYF. This chain joins TRBV7-2 and TRBJ2-5, with 7 bases aligning to TRBD2. This CDR3 contains 15 residues. With V trimmed by 4 bases and J by 3 bases, 8 bases remained unmatched. The germline CDR1 and CDR2 sequences are SGHTA and FQGNSA.

In its sample, this clonotype was seen many times. The chain recombines TRBV4-1 with TRBJ1-2; D remains unclear. The V gene's germline CDR1 is MGHRA and CDR2 YSYEKL. The CDR3 consists of 15 residues. V lost 0 bases and J lost 1, with 9 bases in between. As DNA, the CDR3 is TGCGCCAGCAGCCAAGATACCGGGGATAACTATGGCTACACCTTC. It yields the protein CASSQDTGDNYGYTF.

This clonotype was detected a few times. V is TRBV4-1 and J is TRBJ1-6; a weak D match, TRBD1 (6 bases). Trimming removed 0 bases from V and 10 bases from J, with 7 bases in between. The germline gives CDR1 MGHRA, CDR2 YSYEKL. The CDR3 spans 13 residues. The CDR3 nucleotides are TGCGCCAGCAGCCAAGAAGGGGGATCACCCCTCCACTTT. Translated, it gives CASSQEGGSPLHF.

This clonotype was detected many times. The V call is TRBV7-6, the J call TRBJ2-3; perhaps TRBD2 as D (7 bases). CDR3 length: 18 amino acids. Germline V lookup: CDR1 SGHVS, CDR2 FNYEAQ. Between the trimmed V and J ends, which lost 5 bases and 0 bases, there was a span of 21 bases. The CDR3 loop is CASSGEGGFVSSTDTQYF. The CDR3 DNA is TGTGCCAGCAGCGGGGAGGGGGGTTTCGTTTCTAGCACAGATACGCAGTATTTT.

The sample holds a few counts of this clonotype. CDR3 nucleotides: TGCAGCGCTGACGCCCAGGGGAGCACAGATACGCAGTATTTT. This translates into CSADAQGSTDTQYF. The chain uses TRBV29-1 and TRBJ2-3; the D gene is possibly TRBD1 (6 bases). Germline assignment: CDR1 SQVTM and CDR2 ANQGSEA. This CDR3 contains 14 residues. V dropped 7 bases and J dropped 0 bases, with 14 bases sitting between them.

This chain uses TRBV20-1 with TRBJ2-1, with D unresolved. The V end was cut by 6 bases, the J end by 4 bases, with 16 bases between. This CDR3 is 14 amino acids long. Germline-derived CDR1 and CDR2 are DFQATT and SNEGSKA (reference sequence). CDR3 in amino acids: CSATGLQIYNEQFF. In DNA, the CDR3 is TGCAGTGCAACGGGCCTTCAGATTTACAATGAGCAGTTCTTC.

The chain links TRBV4-1 to TRBJ1-1; 9 bases fit TRBD1. Germline-derived CDR1 and CDR2 are MGHRA and YSYEKL. J gave up 4 bases and V 1 base, and 1 base lay outside the gene matches. The CDR3 covers 14 residues. The CDR3 here is CASSQGQGVTEAFF. CDR3 coding DNA: TGCGCCAGCAGCCAAGGACAGGGGGTCACTGAAGCTTTCTTT.

CDR3 amino acids: CASSLTDGPYGYTF. The CDR3 DNA reads as TGCGCCAGCAGCTTGACCGACGGACCCTATGGCTACACCTTC. The chain couples TRBV5-1 to TRBJ1-2; D is ambiguous. This CDR3 is 14 amino acids long. V was cut by 1 base and J by 4 bases, with 11 bases left in between. Per germline, CDR1 SGHRS and CDR2 YFSETQ. Filled out from reference TRBV5-1 and TRBJ1-2, the complete variable domain reads KAGVTQTPRYLIKTRGQQVTLSCSPISGHRSVSWYQQTPGQGLQFLFEYFSETQRNKGNFPGRFSGRQFSNSRSEMNVSTLELGDSALYLCASSLTDGPYGYTFGSGTRLTVV.

The chain employs TRBV13 and TRBJ1-2, with 7 bases that match TRBD1. The CDR3 is made up of 17 amino acids. Per the germline V gene, CDR1 is PRHDT and CDR2 is FYEKMQ (reference sequence). Germline trimming cut 6 bases from V and 1 base from J; bases unmatched to any gene: 14. CDR3: CASRPGTARPFNYGYTF. The CDR3 region has the DNA TGTGCCAGCAGGCCCGGGACAGCAAGGCCCTTTAACTATGGCTACACCTTC.

The V call is TRBV4-1, the J call TRBJ1-1; no clear D gene. The germline V gene encodes CDR1 MGHRA and CDR2 YSYEKL. The CDR3 sequence is 16 residues long. Trimming stripped 4 bases from V and 1 base from J, with 16 bases between. The CDR3 sequence: CASSLRGQQGNTEAFF. CDR3 sequence (DNA): TGCGCCAGCAGCCTCCGTGGGCAACAAGGGAACACTGAAGCTTTCTTT.

V is TRBV5-1 and J is TRBJ1-5; tentatively, D is TRBD1 (6 bases). Deletions cut 5 bases from V and 5 bases from J, with 17 bases between. CDR3 size: 15 residues. From germline, CDR1 is SGHRS and CDR2 YFSETQ. This CDR3 reads CASSPGGGAYQPQHF. The CDR3 coding sequence is TGCGCCAGCAGTCCCGGGGGGGGGGCATATCAGCCCCAGCATTTT.

The chain employs TRBV21-1 and TRBJ1-2; the D call in the table, TRBD1, was not verified against the DNA. TRBV21-1 is a known pseudogene. This CDR3 comprises 14 residues. This CDR3 reads CASNRDRGSYGYTF. The DNA for the CDR3 is TGTGCCAGCAACCGGGACAGGGGATCCTATGGCTACACCTTC.

The genes are TRBV5-1 and TRBJ2-2; 10 positions agree with TRBD1. The V gene end was trimmed by 5 bases and the J gene end by 0 bases; junction bases not matched to a gene: 10. Germline assignment: CDR1 SGHRS and CDR2 YFSETQ. The CDR3 sequence is 18 residues long. CDR3: CASRGTGATPTNTGELFF. The DNA for the CDR3 is TGCGCCAGCAGGGGGACAGGGGCAACACCAACGAACACCGGGGAGCTGTTTTTT.

The chain carries TRBV20-1 and TRBJ2-7; weak D call: TRBD1 (6 bases). With 5 bases removed from V and 2 bases from J, the gap between germline ends came to 16 bases. The germline CDR1 and CDR2 sequences are DFQATT and SNEGSKA (reference sequence). The CDR3 has 14 amino acids. DNA for the CDR3: TGCAGTGCTTATTTACAGGGCCAACCCTACGAGCAGTACTTC. Its translation is CSAYLQGQPYEQYF.

This clonotype appeared a few times. The chain employs TRBV28 and TRBJ2-5, with 8 bases fitting TRBD2. The CDR3 runs 16 residues. The germline V gene encodes CDR1 MDHEN and CDR2 SYDVKM. V was clipped by 5 bases and J by 5 bases; unmatched bases: 13. The CDR3 protein is CASSRSNGGASETQYF. The CDR3 DNA follows: TGTGCCAGCAGTCGTAGTAACGGGGGGGCATCGGAGACCCAGTACTTC.

The CDR3 nucleotides read TGCAGCGTTGCGGGGGACAGGAGGACCTCCCAGCATTTT. It encodes CSVAGDRRTSQHF. V usage is TRBV29-1 and J usage is TRBJ1-5; 8 nucleotides match TRBD1. The CDR3 is made up of 13 amino acids. Trimming removed 4 bases from V and 11 bases from J; junction bases left unmatched: 10. Per the germline V gene, CDR1 is SQVTM and CDR2 is ANQGSEA.

The chain combines TRBV2 with TRBJ1-6; D unclear. Trimming pared 6 bases from V and 5 bases from J, leaving 14 bases between. The CDR3 spans 15 residues. In germline, CDR1 is SNHLY, CDR2 FYNNEI. The CDR3 nucleotides are TGTGCCAGCAGGCCGTGGACCCTCGATAATTCACCCCTCCACTTT. Encoded protein: CASRPWTLDNSPLHF.

This clonotype has more than one count but fewer than ten. The chain recombines TRBV5-1 with TRBJ1-5, with TRBD1 as a possible D gene (5 bases). V was pared by 4 bases and J by 6 bases, with 17 bases between. CDR1 is SGHRS and CDR2 is YFSETQ in the germline V gene. The CDR3 is 15 amino acids. The CDR3 region is CASSGAGIGGQPQHF. For the CDR3, the DNA is TGCGCCAGCAGCGGGGCGGGGATTGGAGGTCAGCCCCAGCATTTT.

V is TRBV20-1 and J is TRBJ1-1; 8 nucleotides match TRBD1. Germline trimming cut 2 bases from V and 1 base from J; bases unmatched to any gene: 3. The CDR3 is 14 residues long. Germline CDR1 and CDR2: DFQATT and SNEGSKA (reference sequence). The CDR3 loop is CSARRGTGNTEAFF. DNA of the CDR3: TGCAGTGCTAGACGCGGGACAGGGAACACTGAAGCTTTCTTT.

The V call is TRBV7-3, the J call TRBJ1-2; tentative D call: TRBD1 (6 bases). The ends were cut back, 5 bases at V and 7 bases at J, with 20 bases in the middle. CDR1 is SGHTA, CDR2 FQGTGA, per germline. The CDR3 is 15 residues long. The CDR3 reads CASSPRGGGQGGYTF. The CDR3 DNA is TGTGCCAGCAGCCCCCGTGGAGGGGGTCAGGGTGGCTACACCTTC.

This clonotype was counted once. The chain combines TRBV20-1 with TRBJ2-1, with a tentative D call TRBD2 (6 bases). CDR1 is DFQATT, CDR2 SNEGSKA, per germline (reference sequence). The CDR3 totals 13 residues. Trimming stripped 6 bases from V and 6 bases from J, with 15 bases between. The CDR3 loop reads CSALDGGCNEQFF. CDR3 DNA sequence: TGCAGTGCCCTAGATGGGGGGTGCAATGAGCAGTTCTTC.